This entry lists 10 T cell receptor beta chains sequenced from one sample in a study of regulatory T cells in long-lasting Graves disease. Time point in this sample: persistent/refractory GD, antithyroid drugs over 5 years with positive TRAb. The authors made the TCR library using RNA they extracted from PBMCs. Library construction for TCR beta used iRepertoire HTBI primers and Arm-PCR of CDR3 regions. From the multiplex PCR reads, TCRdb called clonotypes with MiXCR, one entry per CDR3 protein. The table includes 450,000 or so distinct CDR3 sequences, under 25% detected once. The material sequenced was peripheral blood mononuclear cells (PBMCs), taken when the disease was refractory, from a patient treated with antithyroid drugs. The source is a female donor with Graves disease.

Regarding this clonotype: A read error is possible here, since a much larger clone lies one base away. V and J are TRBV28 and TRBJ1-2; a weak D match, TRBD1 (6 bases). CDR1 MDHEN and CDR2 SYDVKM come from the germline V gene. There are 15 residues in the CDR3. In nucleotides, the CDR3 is TGTGCCGGCAGCTCGAAAGGGGGGAAAACGTATGGCTACACCTTC. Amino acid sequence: CAGSSKGGKTYGYTF.

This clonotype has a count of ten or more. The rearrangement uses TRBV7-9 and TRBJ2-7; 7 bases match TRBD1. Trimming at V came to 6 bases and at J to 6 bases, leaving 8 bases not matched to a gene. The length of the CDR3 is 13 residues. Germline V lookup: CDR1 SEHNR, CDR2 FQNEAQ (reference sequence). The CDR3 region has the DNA TGTGCCAGCAGTGGAACAGGGGTAGCCGAGCAGTACTTC. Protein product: CASSGTGVAEQYF.

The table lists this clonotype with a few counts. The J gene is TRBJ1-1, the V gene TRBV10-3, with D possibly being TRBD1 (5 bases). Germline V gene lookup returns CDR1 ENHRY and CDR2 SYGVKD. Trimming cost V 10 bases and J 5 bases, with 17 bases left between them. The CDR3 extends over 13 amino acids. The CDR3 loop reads CASTPRVGTEAFF. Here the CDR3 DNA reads TGTGCCAGCACCCCCAGGGTAGGAACTGAAGCTTTCTTT.

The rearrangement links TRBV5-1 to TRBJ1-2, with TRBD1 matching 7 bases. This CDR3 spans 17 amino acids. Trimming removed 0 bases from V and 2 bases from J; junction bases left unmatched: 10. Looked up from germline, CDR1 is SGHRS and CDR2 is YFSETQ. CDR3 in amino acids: CASSLALTGDKNYGYTF. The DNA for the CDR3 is TGCGCCAGCAGCTTGGCCCTAACAGGGGATAAGAACTATGGCTACACCTTC.

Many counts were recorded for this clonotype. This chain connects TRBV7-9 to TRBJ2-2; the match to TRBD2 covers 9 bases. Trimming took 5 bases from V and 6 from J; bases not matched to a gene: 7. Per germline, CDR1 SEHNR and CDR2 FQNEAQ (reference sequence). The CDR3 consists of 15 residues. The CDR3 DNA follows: TGTGCCAGCAGCCCCTGGGCGGGAGGGCCCGGGGAGCTGTTTTTT. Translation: CASSPWAGGPGELFF.

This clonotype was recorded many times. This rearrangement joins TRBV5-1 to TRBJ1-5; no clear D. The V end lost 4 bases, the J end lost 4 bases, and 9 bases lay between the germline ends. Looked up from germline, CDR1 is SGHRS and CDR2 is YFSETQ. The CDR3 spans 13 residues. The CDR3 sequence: CASSPNPNQPQHF. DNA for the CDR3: TGCGCCAGCAGCCCCAATCCTAATCAGCCCCAGCATTTT.

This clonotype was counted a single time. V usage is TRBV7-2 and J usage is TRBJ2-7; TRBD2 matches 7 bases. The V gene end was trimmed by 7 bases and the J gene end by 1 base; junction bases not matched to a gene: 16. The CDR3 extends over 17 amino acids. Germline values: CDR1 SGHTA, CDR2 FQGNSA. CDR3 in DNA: TGTGCCAGCACCACTTTCCGCAGGGCTAGCGGATCCTACGAGCAGTACTTC. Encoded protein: CASTTFRRASGSYEQYF.

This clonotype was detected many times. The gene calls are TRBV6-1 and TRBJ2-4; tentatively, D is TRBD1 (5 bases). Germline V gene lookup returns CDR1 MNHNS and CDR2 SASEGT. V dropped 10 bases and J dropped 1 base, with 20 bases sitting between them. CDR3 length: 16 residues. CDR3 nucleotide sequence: TGTGCCATCCCCGAGACAGCTTTTGAGGCCAAAAACATTCAGTACTTC. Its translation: CAIPETAFEAKNIQYF.

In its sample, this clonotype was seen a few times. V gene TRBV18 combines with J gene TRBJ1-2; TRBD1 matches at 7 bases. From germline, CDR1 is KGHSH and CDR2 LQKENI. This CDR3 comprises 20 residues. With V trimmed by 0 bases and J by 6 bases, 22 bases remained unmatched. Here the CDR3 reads CASSPPDRVGTAAGGDGYTF. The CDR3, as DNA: TGTGCCAGCTCACCACCCGACAGGGTTGGGACCGCTGCTGGGGGCGATGGCTACACCTTC.

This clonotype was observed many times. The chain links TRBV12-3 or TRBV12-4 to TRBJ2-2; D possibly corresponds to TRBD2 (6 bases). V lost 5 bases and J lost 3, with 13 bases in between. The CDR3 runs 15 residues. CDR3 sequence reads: CASSEGPGDTGELFF. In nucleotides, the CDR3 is TGTGCCAGCAGTGAGGGGCCGGGGGACACCGGGGAGCTGTTTTTT.